A single sample is the source of the 14 T cell receptor beta chains below, sequenced in a study of resident and recirculating memory T cells in vitiligo. Sequenced by immunoSEQ multiplex PCR; TCRdb stores in-frame clones only, minus some. The data contain 70,000 or so clones, 91% of them singletons. The sequencing input was blood. These receptors were taken from a male donor with vitiligo.

This clone occurred once. Here the CDR3 DNA reads TGTGCCAGCAGCTTAAGGACAGCTCCTAATGAAAAACTGTTTTTT. This translates into CASSLRTAPNEKLFF. The V and J genes are TRBV7-2 and TRBJ1-4; D possibly corresponds to TRBD1 (6 bases). Germline V CDR1 and CDR2: SGHTA, FQGNSA. Trimming stripped 2 bases from V and 3 bases from J, with 10 bases between. This CDR3 comprises 15 residues.

The table lists this clone with a count of one. The V call is TRBV5-4, the J call TRBJ1-1; D gene ambiguous. The CDR3 covers 12 residues. Germline-derived CDR1 and CDR2 are SGHNT and YYREEE (reference sequence). Trimming cost V 1 base and J 7 bases, with 8 bases left between them. In nucleotides, the CDR3 is TGTGCCAGCAGCTTGTGGGAGGGTGAAGCTTTCTTT. This encodes CASSLWEGEAFF.

This chain uses TRBV5-4 with TRBJ1-3, with D possibly being TRBD1 (6 bases). CDR1 SGHNT and CDR2 YYREEE come from the germline V gene (reference sequence). V dropped 4 bases and J dropped 2 bases, with 10 bases sitting between them. CDR3 size: 14 residues. The CDR3 sequence is CASSGQFTGNTIYF. CDR3 sequence (DNA): TGTGCCAGCAGCGGACAGTTCACTGGAAACACCATATATTTT.

V gene TRBV18 combines with J gene TRBJ1-2; 9 nucleotides line up with TRBD1. This CDR3 comprises 13 residues. V lost 2 bases and J lost 6; bases outside the gene matches: 1. Germline lookup yields CDR1 KGHSH and CDR2 LQKENI. The CDR3 loop reads CASSPGQGHGYTF. In nucleotides, the CDR3 is TGTGCCAGCTCACCAGGACAGGGGCATGGCTACACCTTC.

The gene calls are TRBV4-3 and TRBJ1-1, with unresolved D. This CDR3 has 14 residues. The V gene lost 2 bases and the J gene lost 4 bases, with 11 bases spanning the gap. Germline CDR1 is LGHNA and CDR2 is YSLEER. Written as DNA, the CDR3 is TGCGCCAGCAGCCAAAAGTGGCGCGGCACTGAAGCTTTCTTT. Protein: CASSQKWRGTEAFF.

The V call is TRBV4-3, the J call TRBJ2-7; TRBD2 agrees at 9 bases. CDR1 and CDR2 (germline): LGHNA, YSLEER. The CDR3 covers 16 residues. The trim removed 3 bases at V and 2 bases at J, leaving 8 bases unmatched. CDR3 sequence reads: CASSQTLGLAAYEQYF. CDR3 sequence (DNA): TGCGCCAGCAGCCAGACTCTGGGACTAGCAGCCTACGAGCAGTACTTC.

The chain combines TRBV4-3 with TRBJ2-1; D uncertain. Trimming cost V 0 bases and J 7 bases, with 22 bases left between them. The V gene's germline CDR1 is LGHNA and CDR2 YSLEER. This CDR3 is built from 18 residues. The CDR3 loop is CASSQEGRYFVVGNEQFF. CDR3 nucleotides: TGCGCCAGCAGCCAAGAAGGTCGGTACTTTGTCGTCGGGAATGAGCAGTTCTTC.

V usage is TRBV6-5 and J usage is TRBJ1-6, with D possibly matching TRBD1 (5 bases). Germline loops: CDR1 MNHEY, CDR2 SVGAGI. The CDR3 contains 15 residues. Deletions cut 0 bases from V and 3 bases from J, with 6 bases between. Here the CDR3 DNA reads TGTGCCAGCAGTTACTCGACAGTCTATAATTCACCCCTCCACTTT. This encodes CASSYSTVYNSPLHF.

This rearrangement joins TRBV7-8 to TRBJ2-5; 7 bases are a match to TRBD1. With V trimmed by 5 bases and J by 2 bases, 5 bases remained unmatched. Per germline, CDR1 SGHVS and CDR2 FQNEAQ. This CDR3 is built from 14 residues. CDR3 in amino acids: CASSHGQVQETQYF. CDR3 bases: TGTGCCAGCAGCCACGGACAGGTTCAAGAGACCCAGTACTTC.

The gene calls are TRBV7-2 and TRBJ2-2; 11 bases are a match to TRBD1. Per the germline V gene, CDR1 is SGHTA and CDR2 is FQGNSA. V lost 4 bases, J lost 5 bases, and 3 bases stayed unmatched. The CDR3 has 15 residues. The CDR3 reads CASSSGTGGTGELFF. The DNA for the CDR3 is TGTGCCAGCAGCTCCGGGACAGGGGGAACCGGGGAGCTGTTTTTT. Full variable domain (outside the CDR3, taken from reference TRBV7-2 and TRBJ2-2): GAGVSQSPSNKVTEKGKDVELRCDPISGHTALYWYRQSLGQGLEFLIYFQGNSAPDKSGLPSDRFSAERTGGSVSTLTIQRTQQEDSAVYLCASSSGTGGTGELFFGEGSRLTVL.

The chain carries TRBV4-2 and TRBJ1-1, with D possibly TRBD1 on 5 matching bases. The V end lost 0 bases, the J end lost 4 bases, and 12 bases lay between the germline ends. The CDR3 length is 15 residues. In germline, CDR1 is LGHNA, CDR2 YNFKEQ. CDR3 amino acids: CASSQDGGSGTEAFF. CDR3 in DNA: TGTGCCAGCAGCCAAGATGGGGGGTCGGGCACTGAAGCTTTCTTT.

The rearrangement links TRBV28 to TRBJ1-2; maybe TRBD1 (6 bases). V lost 4 bases, J lost 3 bases, and 18 bases lay in between. The CDR3 length is 16 residues. Germline values: CDR1 MDHEN, CDR2 SYDVKM. CDR3 DNA sequence: TGTGCCAGCAGTTCGCCGGGGAGGGGGGCGGACTATGGCTACACCTTC. As protein: CASSSPGRGADYGYTF.

The chain combines TRBV4-3 with TRBJ1-2, with 8 bases aligning to TRBD1. CDR1 is LGHNA, CDR2 YSLEER, per germline. CDR3 size: 19 residues. The ends lost 3 bases at V and 0 bases at J; junction bases unmatched: 15. For the CDR3, the DNA is TGCGCCAGCAGCCAGGATCCGAGGACAGGGCTCGTAGCTAACTATGGCTACACCTTC. It is translated as CASSQDPRTGLVANYGYTF.

The gene calls are TRBV30 and TRBJ1-3, with D unclear. The germline CDR1 and CDR2 sequences are GTSNPN and SVGIG (reference sequence). The length of the CDR3 is 13 residues. V dropped 2 bases and J dropped 0 bases, with 5 bases sitting between them. This chain's CDR3 is CAWSIISGNTIYF. Written as DNA, the CDR3 is TGTGCCTGGAGTATCATCTCTGGAAACACCATATATTTT.